This T cell receptor beta chain was profiled in a study of blood T cells in healthy people across ages. General observations from the study: With naive T cell percentage, TCR beta diversity showed a strong correlation. Age showed a roughly linear inverse relationship with TCR beta diversity per million T cells. It was held that diversity estimates obtained from one million T cells represented underestimates.

Then a second PCR, running roughly 7 to 11 cycles, was carried out with a sample-barcoded 5' primer and a J-beta primer mix. Sequencing yielded, for each sample, at least 2.5 million paired-end reads carrying CDR3. Each CDR3 protein gets one entry after TCRdb re-called the 5' RACE reads with MiXCR. Here the sample spans some 1.7 million distinct CDR3 sequences, under 30% being singletons. CDR3 length: 15 amino acids. Germline V gene sequence: CDR1 MGHRA, CDR2 YSYEKL. The trim removed 1 base at V and 1 base at J, leaving 3 bases unmatched. Turning to this clonotype: The antigen is unknown.

This receptor was identified in a woman aged 25 to 39 in good health. The sample was blood. V usage is TRBV4-1 and J usage is TRBJ1-1; the match to TRBD1 covers 7 bases. CDR3 bases: TGCGCCAGCAGCCAAGTGGGACAGCCGAACACTGAAGCTTTCTTT. Amino acids: CASSQVGQPNTEAFF.